These 31 T cell receptor beta chains originate from one sample sequenced in a study of immune heterogeneity within non-small cell lung tumors. Genomic DNA from bulk tumor acted as the template, and roughly 0.55 ug was loaded per sample. Several biopsies per primary tumor were taken during surgery, spaced as far apart as possible. Patients had untreated, newly diagnosed non-small cell lung cancer and underwent curative surgery. Using 32 V and 13 J primers, multiplex PCR amplified TCR beta CDR3. TCRdb used MiXCR to reprocess the multiplex PCR reads, holding one entry per CDR3 protein. Of some 31,000 distinct CDR3 sequences listed, about 30% are singletons. The source material was lung tumor tissue. The origin of the receptors is a man aged 35-49 years with non-small cell lung cancer.

This clonotype is deemed medium-sized. The chain couples TRBV12-3 or TRBV12-4 to TRBJ2-7; 13 positions match TRBD2. This CDR3 spans 15 amino acids. V shed 5 bases and J 6 bases; nucleotides not matched to a gene: 7. CDR3 loop: CASSVGLAGVREQYF. CDR3 coding DNA: TGTGCCAGCAGTGTCGGACTAGCGGGAGTCCGCGAGCAGTACTTC.

By share of the sample, this clonotype is medium-sized. The chain links TRBV12-3 or TRBV12-4 to TRBJ1-3; TRBD1 agrees at 9 bases. CDR3 length: 15 amino acids. The trim removed 6 bases at V and 4 bases at J, leaving 7 bases unmatched. CDR3 region: CASRFGTGTGNTIYF. The CDR3 DNA reads TGTGCCAGCAGATTCGGGACAGGGACAGGAAACACCATATATTTT.

On this clonotype itself: This sequence may be a read error, since a much larger clone differs from it by one base. V usage is TRBV11-1 and J usage is TRBJ1-1; TRBD1 might be the D (5 bases). This CDR3 comprises 14 residues. CDR1 is SGHAT and CDR2 is FQDESV in the germline V gene (reference sequence). In DNA form, the CDR3 reads TGTGCCAGCAGCCCCATGGGGCGAAGCACTGAATCTTTCTTT. Translated: CASSPMGRSTESFF. Drawing the rest from reference TRBV11-1 and TRBJ1-1, the complete variable domain is EAEVAQSPRYKITEKSQAVAFWCDPISGHATLYWYRQILGQGPELLVQFQDESVVDDSQLPKDRFSAERLKGVDSTLKIQPAELGDSAMYLCASSPMGRSTESFFGQGTRLTVV.

This clonotype occurred many times. The V and J genes are TRBV7-8 and TRBJ2-7, with D unresolved. The ends were cut back, 7 bases at V and 3 bases at J, with 13 bases in the middle. This CDR3 comprises 13 residues. CDR1 is SGHVS, CDR2 FQNEAQ, per germline. The CDR3 loop reads CASTRTTGYEQYF. CDR3 nucleotides: TGTGCCAGCACCCGAACGACTGGCTACGAGCAGTACTTC.

To note about this clonotype: A much bigger clone sits one base away, suggesting this may be a read error. The chain couples TRBV6-1 to TRBJ1-6; D is unresolved. V was shortened by 2 bases and J by 8 bases, with 10 bases between the two germline ends. The CDR3 runs to 14 residues. Germline-derived CDR1 and CDR2 are MNHNS and SASEGT. This CDR3 is CASSESERYSPLHF. The CDR3 region has the DNA TGTGCCAGCAGTGAATCCGAGAGATATTCACCCCTCCACTTT.

This clonotype was counted many times. The chain is built from TRBV4-1 and TRBJ2-7, with 7 positions matching TRBD1. CDR3 length: 15 residues. The J segment lost 2 bases and the V segment lost 4 bases, leaving 8 bases of the junction unmatched. The germline V gene has CDR1 MGHRA and CDR2 YSYEKL. CDR3 protein: CASSPGQAATYEQYF. The CDR3, as DNA: TGCGCCAGCAGCCCCGGACAGGCGGCCACCTACGAGCAGTACTTC.

The rearrangement uses TRBV9 and TRBJ2-3; D remains ambiguous. The length of the CDR3 is 13 residues. The V end was cut by 4 bases, the J end by 5 bases, with 11 bases between. Germline V gene sequence: CDR1 SGDLS, CDR2 YYNGEE. The CDR3, as DNA: TGTGCCAGCAGCCTAAACTGGGGAGATACGCAGTATTTT. Residues: CASSLNWGDTQYF.

This clonotype was detected only once. A much larger clone lies a single base off, so this may be a read error. J is TRBJ2-7 and V is TRBV19; perhaps TRBD2 as D (6 bases). The CDR3 runs 13 residues. Germline assignment: CDR1 LNHDA and CDR2 SQIVND (reference sequence). The CDR3 nucleotides are TGTGCCACCTGGGACGGGAGCTCCTACGATCAGTACTTC. It encodes CATWDGSSYDQYF.

Worth noting for this clonotype: Relative to the germline gene, one junction end is altered; a read error may explain this. The V gene is TRBV7-9, the J gene TRBJ2-7; weak D call: TRBD2 (6 bases). In germline, CDR1 is SEHNR, CDR2 FQNEAQ (reference sequence). The CDR3 contains 12 residues. CDR3 sequence (DNA): TGTGTCAGCAGGCGGGACCGTTACGAGCAGTACTTC. Translated: CVSRRDRYEQYF.

J is TRBJ1-1 and V is TRBV11-3; no definite D call. Trimming cost V 0 bases and J 3 bases, with 8 bases left between them. CDR3 size: 14 residues. Germline CDR1 SGHNT, CDR2 YENEEA. This CDR3 is CASSLEGMDTEAFF. DNA for the CDR3: TGTGCCAGCAGCTTAGAAGGGATGGACACTGAAGCTTTCTTT.

Details on this clonotype: This may stem from a read error, because a much larger clone lies one nucleotide away. The chain recombines TRBV19 with TRBJ2-3; the D is unclear. The CDR3 is 15 amino acids. Trimming removed 3 bases from V and 1 base from J, with 11 bases in between. Looked up from germline, CDR1 is LNHDA and CDR2 is SQIVND (reference sequence). For the CDR3, the DNA is TGTGCCAGTAGTATCGAGGAGCAGGGCACAGATACGCAGTATTTT. Translation: CASSIEEQGTDTQYF.

This rearrangement joins TRBV9 to TRBJ1-1; tentative D call: TRBD1 (5 bases). This CDR3 comprises 13 residues. V was trimmed by 4 bases and J by 3 bases, leaving 10 bases between them. In germline, CDR1 is SGDLS, CDR2 YYNGEE. CDR3 in amino acids: CASSITGDTEAFF. CDR3 in DNA: TGTGCCAGCAGCATTACAGGAGACACTGAAGCTTTCTTT.

The table lists this clonotype with many counts. The chain couples TRBV20-1 to TRBJ1-2; D not certain. CDR1 and CDR2 (germline): DFQATT, SNEGSKA (reference sequence). Trimming removed 1 base from V and 6 bases from J, with 6 bases in between. This CDR3 spans 11 amino acids. CDR3 loop: CSARALDGYTF. The CDR3 bases are TGCAGTGCTAGAGCCCTCGATGGCTACACCTTC.

The chain uses TRBV5-4 and TRBJ1-1; D is perhaps TRBD1 (6 bases). CDR1 and CDR2 from the germline V gene are SGHNT and YYREEE (reference sequence). Trimming removed 1 base at V and 1 base at J, with 8 bases between. This CDR3 is built from 14 residues. Here the CDR3 DNA reads TGTGCCAGCAGCTTGTACAGGGAGAACACTGAAGCTTTCTTT. Translated: CASSLYRENTEAFF.

The CDR3: CASSRDRNTGELFF. In DNA form, the CDR3 reads TGTGCCAGCAGCCGCGACAGGAACACCGGGGAGCTGTTTTTT. The rearrangement uses TRBV11-3 and TRBJ2-2, with D possibly TRBD1 on 5 matching bases. Germline loops: CDR1 SGHNT, CDR2 YENEEA. The CDR3 extends over 14 amino acids. V dropped 5 bases and J dropped 1 base, with 8 bases sitting between them.

This clonotype was detected many times. V is TRBV9 and J is TRBJ2-7, with 7 nucleotides matching TRBD1. Germline CDR1 is SGDLS and CDR2 is YYNGEE. The CDR3 has 14 residues. V shed 3 bases, J shed 3 bases, and the junction held 6 bases outside the gene matches. CDR3 sequence reads: CASSARWDSYEQYF. In nucleotides, the CDR3 is TGTGCCAGCAGCGCAAGATGGGACAGCTACGAGCAGTACTTC.

The V and J genes are TRBV11-2 and TRBJ2-7, with 7 bases that match TRBD2. Germline CDR1 and CDR2: SGHAT and FQNNGV. The CDR3 runs to 12 residues. V lost 8 bases and J lost 4; bases outside the gene matches: 5. The CDR3 reads CASGGSSYEQYF. The CDR3 DNA sequence: TGTGCCAGCGGCGGGAGTTCGTACGAGCAGTACTTC.

The sample holds many counts of this clonotype. The CDR3 region has the DNA TGTGCCAGCAGCGTAGGCGGGAGGGGCGCCAATGAGCAGTTCTTC. Amino acid sequence: CASSVGGRGANEQFF. The chain has TRBV9 and TRBJ2-1, with 9 bases that match TRBD2. The CDR3 consists of 15 residues. Germline V gene lookup returns CDR1 SGDLS and CDR2 YYNGEE. V was clipped by 0 bases and J by 6 bases; unmatched bases: 4.

By sample share, this clonotype is medium-sized. V gene TRBV11-3 combines with J gene TRBJ2-3, with 7 nucleotides matching TRBD1. The CDR3 spans 14 residues. The germline V gene encodes CDR1 SGHNT and CDR2 YENEEA. V was clipped by 9 bases and J by 1 base; unmatched bases: 7. CDR3 nucleotide sequence: TGTGCCAGTTCTACAGGGGCGGGCACAGATACGCAGTATTTT. Its translation: CASSTGAGTDTQYF.

This clonotype appeared many times. The chain recombines TRBV5-1 with TRBJ2-7, with D unresolved. The CDR3 totals 16 residues. The germline gives CDR1 SGHRS, CDR2 YFSETQ. Trimming took off 4 bases at V and 0 bases at J, with 17 bases between the two ends. The CDR3 reads CASSATVGSNSYEQYF. CDR3 bases: TGCGCCAGCAGCGCAACGGTGGGGTCGAACTCCTACGAGCAGTACTTC.

This clonotype was seen repeatedly, ten times or more. The chain combines TRBV7-9 with TRBJ2-7, with D uncertain. The germline V gene encodes CDR1 SEHNR and CDR2 FQNEAQ (reference sequence). The length of the CDR3 is 14 residues. Deletions cut 5 bases from V and 2 bases from J, with 13 bases between. The CDR3 coding sequence is TGTGCCAGCAGCCCCGACACCCAACCCTACGAGCAGTACTTC. It codes for CASSPDTQPYEQYF. Full variable domain (missing parts from reference TRBV7-9 and TRBJ2-7): DTGVSQNPRHKITKRGQNVTFRCDPISEHNRLYWYRQTLGQGPEFLTYFQNEAQLEKSRLLSDRFSAERPKGSFSTLEIQRTEQGDSAMYLCASSPDTQPYEQYFGPGTRLTVT.

The chain recombines TRBV19 with TRBJ2-3, with a weak D call TRBD1 (5 bases). V was pared by 4 bases and J by 0 bases, with 20 bases between. The length of the CDR3 is 18 residues. Germline V lookup: CDR1 LNHDA, CDR2 SQIVND (reference sequence). CDR3 DNA: TGTGCCAGTAGTACCTCACGCGACAGTTTAGGGAGCACAGATACGCAGTATTTT. The encoded protein is CASSTSRDSLGSTDTQYF.

This clonotype was picked up many times. V usage is TRBV12-3 or TRBV12-4 and J usage is TRBJ1-2, with D hard to call. Trimming took 3 bases from V and 5 from J, leaving 4 bases between them. The CDR3 contains 11 residues. Here the CDR3 DNA reads TGTGCCAGCAGTTTCGGGTATGGCTACACCTTC. Translation gives CASSFGYGYTF.

This clonotype has at least ten counts. The V gene is TRBV12-3 or TRBV12-4, the J gene TRBJ2-1, with 7 bases lining up with TRBD2. CDR3 length: 15 amino acids. V gave up 2 bases and J gave up 8 bases; unmatched junction bases: 9. The CDR3 here is CASSLSGGESHEQFF. DNA of the CDR3: TGTGCCAGCAGTTTAAGTGGGGGGGAGAGCCATGAGCAGTTCTTC.

The rearrangement links TRBV6-2 or TRBV6-3 to TRBJ1-1; unclear D gene. The CDR3 is 15 amino acids. Trimming left V 6 bases short and J 5 bases short, with 19 bases between. CDR1 is MNHEY, CDR2 SVGEGT, per germline. The CDR3 loop is CASRSGGEGRTEAFF. In nucleotides, the CDR3 is TGTGCCAGCAGAAGCGGCGGAGAGGGAAGAACTGAAGCTTTCTTT.

This clonotype showed up just a few times. This rearrangement joins TRBV10-3 to TRBJ2-1; 11 bases line up with TRBD2. The CDR3 covers 16 residues. The junction had 6 bases not matched to a gene; V was cut back by 0 bases and J by 8 bases. The germline CDR1 and CDR2 sequences are ENHRY and SYGVKD. The CDR3 DNA reads as TGTGCCATCAGTGAGTCGGCTAGCGGGAGGCTTGATGAGCAGTTCTTC. It translates to CAISESASGRLDEQFF.

The V and J genes are TRBV14 and TRBJ1-2; D gene uncertain. This CDR3 has 13 amino acids. V was trimmed by 1 base and J by 4 bases, leaving 7 bases between them. Germline values: CDR1 SGHDN, CDR2 FVKESK. CDR3 DNA sequence: TGTGCCAGCAGCCAAGCAGAGGTCTATGGCTACACCTTC. Protein sequence: CASSQAEVYGYTF.

There are a few counts of this clonotype. The CDR3 coding sequence is TGTGCCAGCAGCACCCCAGGGGGGGCCTACGAGCAGTACTTC. Protein product: CASSTPGGAYEQYF. J is TRBJ2-7 and V is TRBV7-9, with D perhaps given as TRBD1 or TRBD2 (7 bases each). Trimming removed 5 bases at V and 2 bases at J, with 13 bases between. This CDR3 is built from 14 residues. The germline V gene has CDR1 SEHNR and CDR2 FQNEAQ (reference sequence). The whole variable domain, remainder taken from reference TRBV7-9 and TRBJ2-7, is DTGVSQNPRHKITKRGQNVTFRCDPISEHNRLYWYRQTLGQGPEFLTYFQNEAQLEKSRLLSDRFSAERPKGSFSTLEIQRTEQGDSAMYLCASSTPGGAYEQYFGPGTRLTVT.

This clonotype has a handful of counts. At one boundary the junction diverges from the germline segment, which might be a read error. The V gene is TRBV20-1, the J gene TRBJ2-1; TRBD1 agrees at 7 bases. Germline loops: CDR1 DFQATT, CDR2 SNEGSKA (reference sequence). The CDR3 sequence is 10 residues long. The CDR3 is CSARGQGMIF. As DNA, the CDR3 is TGCAGTGCTAGAGGACAGGGCATGATCTTC.

This clonotype occurred once. A read error may be the cause here, since a much bigger clone is one base away. The CDR3 bases are TGTGCCAACTCACCATACCCGCAGGGACTCGGGACCTACGAGCAGTACTTC. Encoded protein: CANSPYPQGLGTYEQYF. The V gene is TRBV18, the J gene TRBJ2-7; a possible D gene is TRBD2 (6 bases). The CDR3 is 17 residues long. Germline V gene lookup returns CDR1 KGHSH and CDR2 LQKENI.

This clonotype was counted at least ten times. The CDR3 region is CASSHRLRGYTF. The CDR3 nucleotides read TGTGCCAGCAGCCACAGGCTGAGGGGCTACACCTTC. The chain recombines TRBV9 with TRBJ1-2; D is perhaps TRBD1 (5 bases). With 4 bases removed from V and 8 bases from J, the gap between germline ends came to 12 bases. The CDR3 runs to 12 residues. CDR1 is SGDLS and CDR2 is YYNGEE in the germline V gene.